One T cell receptor (beta chain) is described in this entry. As to treatment: around 19 received Ad26.COV2.S at low or high dose, single or two shots; about 5 received placebo; per-sample allocation not given. The study sampled participants on day 63 after the first vaccine or placebo injection. It was an adult aged 18-55 years in Boston who was the donor. The data were obtained in a study of Ad26.COV2.S vaccination and SARS-CoV-2 variants. Trimming took off 3 bases at V and 0 bases at J, with 8 bases between the two ends. CDR1 is KGHDR, CDR2 SFDVKD, per germline. The CDR3 has 15 residues. Sequencing used immunoSEQ multiplex PCR; TCRdb keeps in-frame clones, though not all of them. The sample contains approximately 300,000 clones, just under 85% of which appear only once.

This clonotype was sampled from a person aged 18 to 59 who received the Ad26.COV2.S COVID-19 vaccine or a placebo. The chain couples TRBV24-1 to TRBJ1-3; a possible D gene is TRBD1 (6 bases). Sequenced material: peripheral blood, taken in a trial of Ad26.COV2.S vaccine versus placebo. CDR3 nucleotides: TGTGCCACCAGTGATAGCAGGGGCTCTGGAAACACCATATATTTT. Translating gives CATSDSRGSGNTIYF.